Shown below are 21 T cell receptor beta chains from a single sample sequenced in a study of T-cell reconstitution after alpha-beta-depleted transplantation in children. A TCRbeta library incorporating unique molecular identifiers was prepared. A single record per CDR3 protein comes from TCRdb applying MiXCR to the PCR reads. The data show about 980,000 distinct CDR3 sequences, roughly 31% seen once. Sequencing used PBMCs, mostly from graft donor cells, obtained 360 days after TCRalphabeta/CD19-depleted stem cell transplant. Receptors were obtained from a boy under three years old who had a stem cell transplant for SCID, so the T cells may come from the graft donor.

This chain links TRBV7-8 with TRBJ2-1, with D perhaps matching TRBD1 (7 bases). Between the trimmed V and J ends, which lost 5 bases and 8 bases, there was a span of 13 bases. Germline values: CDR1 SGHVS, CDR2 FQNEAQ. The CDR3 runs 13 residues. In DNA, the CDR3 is TGTGCCAGCAGCCCCCAGGGGGGATATGAGCAGTTCTTC. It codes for CASSPQGGYEQFF. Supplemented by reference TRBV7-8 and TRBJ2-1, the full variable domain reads GAGVSQSPRYKVAKRGQDVALRCDPISGHVSLFWYQQALGQGPEFLTYFQNEAQLDKSGLPSDRFFAERPEGSVSTLKIQRTQQEDSAVYLCASSPQGGYEQFFGPGTRLTVL.

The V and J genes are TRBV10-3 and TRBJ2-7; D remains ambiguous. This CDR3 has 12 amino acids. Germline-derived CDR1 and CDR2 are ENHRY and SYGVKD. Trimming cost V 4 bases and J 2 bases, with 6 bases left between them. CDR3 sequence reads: CAISGNAYEQYF. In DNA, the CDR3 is TGTGCCATCAGTGGCAACGCCTACGAGCAGTACTTC.

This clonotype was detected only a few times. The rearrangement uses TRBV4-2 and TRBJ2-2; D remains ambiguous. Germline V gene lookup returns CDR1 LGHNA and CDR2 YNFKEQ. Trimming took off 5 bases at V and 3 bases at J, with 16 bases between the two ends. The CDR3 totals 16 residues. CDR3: CASSDGPSLDTGELFF. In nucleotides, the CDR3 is TGTGCCAGCAGCGACGGGCCCTCTTTGGACACCGGGGAGCTGTTTTTT.

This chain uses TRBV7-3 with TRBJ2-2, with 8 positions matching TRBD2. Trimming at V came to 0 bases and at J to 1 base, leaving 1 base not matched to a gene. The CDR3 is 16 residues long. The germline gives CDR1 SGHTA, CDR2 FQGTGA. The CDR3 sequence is CASSLTLAGNTGELFF. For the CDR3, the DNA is TGTGCCAGCAGCTTAACGCTAGCGGGGAACACCGGGGAGCTGTTTTTT.

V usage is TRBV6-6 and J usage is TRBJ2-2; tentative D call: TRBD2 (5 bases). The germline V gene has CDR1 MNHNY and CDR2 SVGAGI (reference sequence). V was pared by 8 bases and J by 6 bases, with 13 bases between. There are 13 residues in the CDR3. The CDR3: CASSAGVPGELFF. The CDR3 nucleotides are TGTGCCAGCTCCGCCGGGGTACCCGGGGAGCTGTTTTTT.

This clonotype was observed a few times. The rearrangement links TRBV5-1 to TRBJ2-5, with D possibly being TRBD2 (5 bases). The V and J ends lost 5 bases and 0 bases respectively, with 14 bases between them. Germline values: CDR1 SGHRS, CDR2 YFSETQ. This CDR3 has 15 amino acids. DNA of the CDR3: TGCGCCAGCAGACCCACTGCCGGGAACCAAGAGACCCAGTACTTC. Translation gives CASRPTAGNQETQYF.

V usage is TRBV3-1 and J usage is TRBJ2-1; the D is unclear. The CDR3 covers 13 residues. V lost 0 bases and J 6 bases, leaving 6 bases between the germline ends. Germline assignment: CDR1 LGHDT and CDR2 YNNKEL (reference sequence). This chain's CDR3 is CASSQEALNEQFF. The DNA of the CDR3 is TGTGCCAGCAGCCAAGAAGCCCTCAATGAGCAGTTCTTC.

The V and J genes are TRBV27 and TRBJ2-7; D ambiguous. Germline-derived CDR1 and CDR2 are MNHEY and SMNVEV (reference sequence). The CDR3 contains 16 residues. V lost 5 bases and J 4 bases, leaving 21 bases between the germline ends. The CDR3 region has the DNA TGTGCCAGCAGTCCGAGCTCCGGACCTCTTGTTTACGAGCAGTACTTC. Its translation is CASSPSSGPLVYEQYF.

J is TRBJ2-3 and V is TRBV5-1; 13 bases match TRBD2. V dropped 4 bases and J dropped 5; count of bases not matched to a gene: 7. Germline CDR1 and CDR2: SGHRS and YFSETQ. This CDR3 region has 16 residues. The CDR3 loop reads CASSLLAGGQGDTQYF. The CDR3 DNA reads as TGCGCCAGCAGCCTACTAGCGGGGGGGCAAGGAGATACGCAGTATTTT.

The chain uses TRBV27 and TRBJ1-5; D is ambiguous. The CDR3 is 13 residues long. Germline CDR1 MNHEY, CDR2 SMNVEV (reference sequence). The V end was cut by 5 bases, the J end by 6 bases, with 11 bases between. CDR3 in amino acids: CASSPTVGQPQHF. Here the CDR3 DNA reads TGTGCCAGCAGTCCAACTGTTGGTCAGCCCCAGCATTTT.

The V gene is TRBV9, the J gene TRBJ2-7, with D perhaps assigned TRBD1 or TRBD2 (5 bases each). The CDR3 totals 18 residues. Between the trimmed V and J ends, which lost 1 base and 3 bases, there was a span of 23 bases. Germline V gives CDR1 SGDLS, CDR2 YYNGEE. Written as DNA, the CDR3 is TGTGCCAGCAGCGTACGGGGCCGAGTGGAATTACAGGACTACGAGCAGTACTTC. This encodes CASSVRGRVELQDYEQYF.

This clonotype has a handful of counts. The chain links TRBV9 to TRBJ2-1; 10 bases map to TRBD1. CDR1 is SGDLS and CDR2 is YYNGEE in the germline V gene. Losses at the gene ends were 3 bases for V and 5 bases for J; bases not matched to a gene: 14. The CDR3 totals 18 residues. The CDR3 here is CASSAFQGGQGRNNEQFF. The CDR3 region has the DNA TGTGCCAGCAGCGCCTTCCAAGGGGGACAGGGGAGGAACAATGAGCAGTTCTTC.

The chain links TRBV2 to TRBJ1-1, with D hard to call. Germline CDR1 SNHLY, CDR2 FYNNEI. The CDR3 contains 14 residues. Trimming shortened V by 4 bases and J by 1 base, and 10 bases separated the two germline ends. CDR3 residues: CASSAPEGNTEAFF. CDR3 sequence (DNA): TGTGCCAGCAGTGCCCCGGAAGGGAACACTGAAGCTTTCTTT.

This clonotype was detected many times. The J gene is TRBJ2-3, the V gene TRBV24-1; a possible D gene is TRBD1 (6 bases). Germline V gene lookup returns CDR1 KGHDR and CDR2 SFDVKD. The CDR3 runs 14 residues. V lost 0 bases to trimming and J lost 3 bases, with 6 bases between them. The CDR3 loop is CATSDLTGTDTQYF. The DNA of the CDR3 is TGTGCCACCAGTGATTTGACAGGGACAGATACGCAGTATTTT.

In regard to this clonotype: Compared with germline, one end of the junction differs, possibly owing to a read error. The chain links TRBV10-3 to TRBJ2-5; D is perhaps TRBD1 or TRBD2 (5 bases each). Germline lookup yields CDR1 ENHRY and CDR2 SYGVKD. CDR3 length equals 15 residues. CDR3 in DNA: TGTGCCTTCAGTGAGTCGGGACGGGGTTCAGAGACCCAGTACTTC. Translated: CAFSESGRGSETQYF.

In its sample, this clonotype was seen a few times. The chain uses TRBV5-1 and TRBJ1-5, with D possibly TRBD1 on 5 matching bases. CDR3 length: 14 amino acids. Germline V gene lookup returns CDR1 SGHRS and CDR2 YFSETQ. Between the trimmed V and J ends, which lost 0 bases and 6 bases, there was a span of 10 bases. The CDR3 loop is CASSLEGDSQPQHF. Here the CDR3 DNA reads TGCGCCAGCAGCTTGGAGGGCGACAGTCAGCCCCAGCATTTT. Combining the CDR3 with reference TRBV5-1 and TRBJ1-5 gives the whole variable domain KAGVTQTPRYLIKTRGQQVTLSCSPISGHRSVSWYQQTPGQGLQFLFEYFSETQRNKGNFPGRFSGRQFSNSRSEMNVSTLELGDSALYLCASSLEGDSQPQHFGDGTRLSIL.

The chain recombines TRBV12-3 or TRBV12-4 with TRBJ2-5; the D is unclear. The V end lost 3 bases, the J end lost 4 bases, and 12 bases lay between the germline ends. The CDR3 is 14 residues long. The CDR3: CASSFNAYSETQYF. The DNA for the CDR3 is TGTGCCAGCAGTTTCAATGCCTACTCAGAGACCCAGTACTTC.

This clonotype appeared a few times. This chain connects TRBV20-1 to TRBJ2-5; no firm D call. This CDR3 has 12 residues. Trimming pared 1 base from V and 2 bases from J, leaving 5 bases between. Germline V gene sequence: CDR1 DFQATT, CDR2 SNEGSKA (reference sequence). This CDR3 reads CSARGRQETQYF. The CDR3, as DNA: TGCAGTGCTAGAGGCAGGCAAGAGACCCAGTACTTC.

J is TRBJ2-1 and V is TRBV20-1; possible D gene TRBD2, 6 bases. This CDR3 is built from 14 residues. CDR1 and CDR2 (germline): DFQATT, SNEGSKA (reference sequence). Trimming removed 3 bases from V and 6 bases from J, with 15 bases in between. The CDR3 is CSASPGVPSNEQFF. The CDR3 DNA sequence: TGCAGTGCTAGTCCGGGGGTTCCCTCCAATGAGCAGTTCTTC.

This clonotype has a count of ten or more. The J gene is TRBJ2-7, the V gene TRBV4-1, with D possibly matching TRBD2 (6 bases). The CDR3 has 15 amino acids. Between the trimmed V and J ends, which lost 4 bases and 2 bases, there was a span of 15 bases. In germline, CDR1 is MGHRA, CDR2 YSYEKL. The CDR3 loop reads CASSLVWDFPYEQYF. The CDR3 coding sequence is TGCGCCAGCAGCCTCGTGTGGGACTTTCCCTACGAGCAGTACTTC.

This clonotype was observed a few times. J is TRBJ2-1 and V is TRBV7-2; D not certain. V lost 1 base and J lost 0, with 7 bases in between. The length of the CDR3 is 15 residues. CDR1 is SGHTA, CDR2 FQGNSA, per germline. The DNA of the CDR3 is TGTGCCAGCAGCTTAGACGACCCCTCCTACAATGAGCAGTTCTTC. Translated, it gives CASSLDDPSYNEQFF.